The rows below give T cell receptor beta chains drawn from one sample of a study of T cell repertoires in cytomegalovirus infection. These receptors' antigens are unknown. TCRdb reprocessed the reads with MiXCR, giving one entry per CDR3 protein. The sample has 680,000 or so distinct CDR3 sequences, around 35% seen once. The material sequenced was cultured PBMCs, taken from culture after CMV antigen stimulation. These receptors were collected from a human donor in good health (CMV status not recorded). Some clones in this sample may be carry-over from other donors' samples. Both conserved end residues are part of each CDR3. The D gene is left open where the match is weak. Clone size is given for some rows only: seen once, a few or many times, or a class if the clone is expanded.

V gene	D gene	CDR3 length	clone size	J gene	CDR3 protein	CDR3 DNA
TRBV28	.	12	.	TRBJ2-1	CASSLYRIEQFF	TGTGCCAGCAGTTTATACAGGATTGAGCAGTTCTTC
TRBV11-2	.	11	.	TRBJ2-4	CASGTLGGQYF	TGTGCCAGCGGAACCTTGGGAGGTCAGTACTTC
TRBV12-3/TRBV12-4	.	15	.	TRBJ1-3	CASTLRAPWRNTIYF	TGTGCCAGCACCCTCAGGGCCCCCTGGAGAAACACCATATATTTT
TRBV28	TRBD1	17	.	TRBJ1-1	CASSSSAPGQGNTEAFF	TGTGCCAGCAGCAGTTCAGCACCGGGACAGGGGAACACTGAAGCTTTCTTT
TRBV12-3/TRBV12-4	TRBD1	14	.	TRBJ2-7	CASAQERGRYEQYF	TGTGCCAGCGCCCAGGAGAGGGGGCGGTACGAGCAGTACTTC
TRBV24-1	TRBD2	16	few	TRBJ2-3	CATSDSRTSWKDTQYF	TGTGCCACCAGCGACAGCCGGACTAGCTGGAAAGATACGCAGTATTTT
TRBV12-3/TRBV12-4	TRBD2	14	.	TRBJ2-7	CASSELAGVREQYF	TGTGCCAGCAGTGAACTAGCGGGAGTGCGAGAGCAGTACTTC
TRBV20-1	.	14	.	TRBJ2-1	CSARDPRASNEQFF	TGCAGTGCTAGAGATCCAAGGGCCTCCAATGAGCAGTTCTTC
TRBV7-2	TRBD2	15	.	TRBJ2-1	CASSLREVSYNGQFF	TGTGCCAGCAGCTTACGGGAGGTTTCCTACAATGGGCAGTTCTTC
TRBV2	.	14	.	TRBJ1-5	CASSKHRAGQPQHF	TGTGCCAGCAGTAAACACAGGGCCGGACAGCCCCAGCATTTT
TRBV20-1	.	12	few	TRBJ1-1	CSAPTLTVEAFF	TGCAGTGCTCCGACCCTGACAGTTGAAGCTTTCTTT
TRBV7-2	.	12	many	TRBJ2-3	CASSQSGDTQYF	TGTGCCAGCAGTCAAAGCGGGGATACGCAGTATTTT
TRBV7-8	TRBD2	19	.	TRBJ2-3	CASSLRTSGSPTSTDTQYF	TGTGCCAGCAGCCTAAGGACTAGCGGGAGCCCAACTAGCACAGATACGCAGTATTTT
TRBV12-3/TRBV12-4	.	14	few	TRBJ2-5	CASSLLGGAETQYF	TGTGCCAGCAGTTTATTAGGTGGAGCGGAGACCCAGTACTTC
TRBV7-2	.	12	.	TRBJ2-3	CASSSNLDTQYF	TGTGCCAGCAGCTCGAACTTAGATACGCAGTATTTT
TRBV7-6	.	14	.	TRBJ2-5	CASSLVERQETQYF	TGTGCCAGCAGCTTAGTTGAGCGACAAGAGACCCAGTACTTC
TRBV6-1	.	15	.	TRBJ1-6	CASSPGRQGNSPLHF	TGTGCCAGCAGCCCGGGAAGGCAGGGAAATTCACCCCTCCACTTT
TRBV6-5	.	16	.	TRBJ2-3	CASSLGGRSGTDTQYF	TGTGCCAGCAGTTTAGGAGGAAGATCGGGCACAGATACGCAGTATTTT
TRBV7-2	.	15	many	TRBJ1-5	CASSGRRGAGQPQHF	TGTGCCAGCAGCGGGCGGAGGGGGGCGGGTCAGCCCCAGCATTTT
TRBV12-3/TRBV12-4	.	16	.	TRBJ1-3	CASSLEWTYSGNTIYF	TGTGCCAGCAGTTTAGAATGGACATATTCTGGAAACACCATATATTTT
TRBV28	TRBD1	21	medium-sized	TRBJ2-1	CASSFPGGVSPGQGSYNEQFF	TGTGCCAGCAGTTTCCCGGGCGGCGTTTCTCCGGGACAGGGTAGCTACAATGAGCAGTTCTTC
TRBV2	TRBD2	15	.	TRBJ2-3	CASSGSGGIADTQYF	TGTGCCAGCAGTGGCAGCGGGGGTATAGCAGATACGCAGTATTTT
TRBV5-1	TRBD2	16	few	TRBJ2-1	CASSLKRGVKKDEQFF	TGCGCCAGCAGCTTGAAACGGGGGGTTAAAAAGGATGAGCAGTTCTTC
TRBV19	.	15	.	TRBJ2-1	CASRSGRYYLGEQFF	TGTGCCAGCCGGTCTGGGCGGTACTATTTGGGTGAGCAGTTCTTC
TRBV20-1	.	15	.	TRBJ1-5	CSARGSSDNGQPQHF	TGCAGTGCCCGAGGGAGTTCGGATAACGGTCAGCCCCAGCATTTT
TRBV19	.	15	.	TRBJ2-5	CASSINLATPQTQYF	TGTGCCAGTAGTATAAACCTAGCGACCCCCCAGACCCAGTACTTC
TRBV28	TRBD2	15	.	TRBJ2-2	CASSLSSGVTGELFF	TGTGCCAGCAGTTTGAGTAGCGGGGTCACCGGGGAGCTGTTTTTT
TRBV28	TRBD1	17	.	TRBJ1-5	CASSSLTGGLGNQPQHF	TGTGCCAGCAGCAGCCTCACAGGGGGCTTAGGCAATCAGCCCCAGCATTTT
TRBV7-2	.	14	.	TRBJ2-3	CASSLAGELDTQYF	TGTGCCAGCAGCTTAGCTGGGGAGTTGGATACGCAGTATTTT
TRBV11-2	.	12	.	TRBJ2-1	CASRRDIGEQFF	TGTGCCAGCAGACGGGATATAGGGGAGCAGTTCTTC
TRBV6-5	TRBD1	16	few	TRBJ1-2	CASSYLDRALSDGYTF	TGTGCCAGCAGTTACCTGGACAGGGCGCTAAGCGATGGCTACACCTTC
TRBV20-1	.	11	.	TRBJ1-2	CRPGTGGSYTF	TGCAGGCCCGGGACGGGAGGAAGCTACACCTTC
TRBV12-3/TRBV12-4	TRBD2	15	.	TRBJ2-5	CASSPTSGSQETQYF	TGTGCCAGCAGTCCCACTAGCGGGAGCCAAGAGACCCAGTACTTC
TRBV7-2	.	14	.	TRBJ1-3	CASSLRGDGNTIYF	TGTGCCAGCAGCTTACGGGGGGACGGAAACACCATATATTTT
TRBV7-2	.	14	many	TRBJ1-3	CASSLRSNPGTIYF	TGTGCCAGCAGCCTACGGAGTAATCCTGGGACCATATATTTT
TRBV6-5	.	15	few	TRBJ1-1	CASSYQGRGRTEAFF	TGTGCCAGCAGTTACCAGGGTCGGGGGAGGACTGAAGCTTTCTTT
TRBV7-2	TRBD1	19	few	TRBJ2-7	CASSLEGPPIWQGAIEQYF	TGTGCCAGCAGCTTAGAGGGACCCCCGATCTGGCAGGGGGCTATCGAGCAGTACTTC
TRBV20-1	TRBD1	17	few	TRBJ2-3	CSARDSAGQGAEDTQYF	TGCAGTGCTAGAGATTCGGCCGGACAGGGGGCCGAAGATACGCAGTATTTT
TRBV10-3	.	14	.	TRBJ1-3	CAISEGASGGTIYF	TGTGCCATCAGTGAGGGAGCCTCAGGTGGCACCATATATTTT
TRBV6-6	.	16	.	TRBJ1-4	CASSYREASTNEKLFF	TGTGCCAGCAGTTACCGGGAGGCCTCAACTAATGAAAAACTGTTTTTT
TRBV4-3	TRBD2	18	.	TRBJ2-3	CASSQDIGLAGDTDTQYF	TGCGCCAGCAGCCAAGATATTGGGCTAGCGGGAGATACAGATACGCAGTATTTT
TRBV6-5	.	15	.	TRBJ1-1	CASSYFIGSGTEAFF	TGTGCCAGCAGTTACTTTATCGGGTCCGGTACTGAAGCTTTCTTT
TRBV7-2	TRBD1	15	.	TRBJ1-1	CASSRRQGDEFRAFF	TGTGCCAGCAGCCGAAGACAGGGGGATGAGTTTAGAGCTTTCTTT
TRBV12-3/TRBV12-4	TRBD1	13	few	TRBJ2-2	CASSPTGDGELFF	TGTGCCAGCAGCCCGACAGGGGACGGGGAGCTGTTTTTT
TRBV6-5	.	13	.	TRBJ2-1	CASSMDREGEQFF	TGTGCCAGCAGTATGGACCGCGAGGGTGAGCAGTTCTTC
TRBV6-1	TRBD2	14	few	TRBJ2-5	CASSATSGGETQYF	TGTGCCAGCAGTGCGACTAGCGGGGGAGAGACCCAGTACTTC
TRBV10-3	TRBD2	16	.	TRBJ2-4	CAISESSGSGGYIQYF	TGTGCCATCAGTGAGTCGAGCGGGAGTGGAGGATACATTCAGTACTTC
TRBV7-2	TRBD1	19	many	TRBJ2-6	CASSPPFGTGFTGANVLTF	TGTGCCAGCAGCCCACCCTTTGGGACAGGGTTTACTGGGGCCAACGTCCTGACTTTC
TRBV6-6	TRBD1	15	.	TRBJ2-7	CASSYPGQGSDEQYF	TGTGCCAGCAGTTACCCGGGACAGGGATCGGACGAGCAGTACTTC
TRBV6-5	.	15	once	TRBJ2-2	CASSYGGTVFGELFF	TGTGCCAGCAGTTACGGAGGGACAGTGTTCGGGGAGCTGTTTTTT
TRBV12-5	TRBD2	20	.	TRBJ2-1	CASGLPPGTSGRLTYNEQFF	TGTGCTAGTGGTTTGCCCCCAGGGACTAGCGGGAGGTTGACCTACAATGAGCAGTTCTTC
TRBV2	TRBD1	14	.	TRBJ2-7	CASSLGTGPDEQYF	TGTGCCAGCAGCCTCGGGACAGGTCCTGACGAGCAGTACTTC
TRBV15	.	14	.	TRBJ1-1	CATSSRKGVPEAFF	TGTGCCACCAGCTCACGGAAAGGTGTCCCTGAAGCTTTCTTT
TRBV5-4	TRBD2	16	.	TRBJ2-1	CASSLPREREGGEQFF	TGTGCCAGCAGCTTGCCACGGGAGCGGGAGGGTGGTGAGCAGTTCTTC